The rows below give T cell receptor beta chains drawn from one sample of a study of a mutant IDH1 vaccine in newly diagnosed glioma. Produced via immunoSEQ multiplex PCR; TCRdb's table is partial and in-frame only. Among 35,000 to 50,000 clones listed, 92% were seen once. Their target antigens are unknown. Sample: PBMCs, taken from a glioma patient whose treatment included an IDH1 peptide vaccine. The source of these receptors is a man aged 45-65 years with glioma. CDR3s include the opening cysteine and the closing phenylalanine or tryptophan. The D gene is left open where the match is weak.

cdr3_nt cdr3_aa j_call d_call v_call
TGTGCCATCAGTGAGCGAAAGGGCAATTACAATGAGCAGTTCTTC CAISERKGNYNEQFF TRBJ2-1 - TRBV10-3
TGCGCCAGCAGCTTGGAGTCGGAAAACGAGCAGTACTTC CASSLESENEQYF TRBJ2-7 - TRBV5-1
TGTGCCAGCAGTGCCGCGAGGACAAGAGGACCGCATGAGCAGTTCTTC CASSAARTRGPHEQFF TRBJ2-1 - TRBV6-4
TGTGCCAGCAGTGAAGCCCGGGGCAACACCATATATTTT CASSEARGNTIYF TRBJ1-3 - TRBV2
TGTGCCAGCAGTTCTATCGCGGGACTGTACACCGGGGAGCTGTTTTTT CASSSIAGLYTGELFF TRBJ2-2 - TRBV27
TGTGCCAGCAATCCTACAGGGGGCGCTGGGGCCAACGTCCTGACTTTC CASNPTGGAGANVLTF TRBJ2-6 TRBD1 TRBV2
TGTGCCAGCAGCTGGTCCTACGGGGGAAACTCGAACTACGAGCAGTACTTC CASSWSYGGNSNYEQYF TRBJ2-7 - TRBV28
TGCGCCAGCAGCCAAGATCAGACAACTTACACAGATACGCAGTATTTT CASSQDQTTYTDTQYF TRBJ2-3 - TRBV4-1
TGTGCCAGCAGCTTAGGACAGGGCGCAGATACGCAGTATTTT CASSLGQGADTQYF TRBJ2-3 TRBD1 TRBV7-9
TGTGCCAGCAGCTTTACAGGGGATTGGGAGCAGTACTTC CASSFTGDWEQYF TRBJ2-7 TRBD1 TRBV5-4
TGTGCCAGCAGAAGAGGGGGCGCAGGTCCAACTAATGAAAAACTGTTTTTT CASRRGGAGPTNEKLFF TRBJ1-4 TRBD1 TRBV9
TGTGCCAGCAGCTTGGTGGGGGACAGCTTATACAATGAGCAGTTCTTC CASSLVGDSLYNEQFF TRBJ2-1 TRBD1 TRBV5-6
TGCAGTACCGGACAGGGGACCGAGCAGTACTTC CSTGQGTEQYF TRBJ2-7 TRBD1 TRBV20-1